This TCR beta chain was sequenced for a study of blood T cell repertoires in COVID-19. Study-level information: Specimens from acute and convalescent COVID-19 originated in the United States, Italy and Spain. Sample material is recorded as cDNA or gDNA derived from T cells, B-cell-depleted T cells, or PBMCs.

Authors' methods: Quantification of nucleated cells was approximated via reference gene primer amplification. Only in-frame clones appear in the TCRdb table, and some are missing; sequencing was by immunoSEQ multiplex PCR. That table furnishes V, J and clone size, whereas the DNA furnished D and trimming. The repertoire has tens of thousands of clones, approximately 81% of them found once; the top ten carry about a sixth. The source is a woman aged 60-75 years with acute or convalescent COVID-19. Input material: peripheral blood.

Here the CDR3 reads CASSQERTGGWETQYF. For the CDR3, the DNA is TGCGCCAGCAGCCAAGAGCGAACAGGGGGCTGGGAGACCCAGTACTTC. The chain combines TRBV4-1 with TRBJ2-5; 9 bases match TRBD1. Per germline, CDR1 MGHRA and CDR2 YSYEKL. V was clipped by 0 bases and J by 5 bases; unmatched bases: 7. The CDR3 length is 16 residues.